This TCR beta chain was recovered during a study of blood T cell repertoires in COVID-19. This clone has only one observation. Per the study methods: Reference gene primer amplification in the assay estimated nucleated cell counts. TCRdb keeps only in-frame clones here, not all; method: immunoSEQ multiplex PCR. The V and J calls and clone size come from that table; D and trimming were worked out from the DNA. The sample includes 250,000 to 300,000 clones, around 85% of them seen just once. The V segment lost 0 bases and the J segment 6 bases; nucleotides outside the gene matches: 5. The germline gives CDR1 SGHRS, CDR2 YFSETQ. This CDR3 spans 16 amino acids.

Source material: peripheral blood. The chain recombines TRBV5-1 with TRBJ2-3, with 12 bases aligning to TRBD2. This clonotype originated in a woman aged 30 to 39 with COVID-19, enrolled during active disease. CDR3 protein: CASSLGTSGTYDTQYF. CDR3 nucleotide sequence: TGCGCCAGCAGCTTGGGGACTAGCGGGACATACGATACGCAGTATTTT.